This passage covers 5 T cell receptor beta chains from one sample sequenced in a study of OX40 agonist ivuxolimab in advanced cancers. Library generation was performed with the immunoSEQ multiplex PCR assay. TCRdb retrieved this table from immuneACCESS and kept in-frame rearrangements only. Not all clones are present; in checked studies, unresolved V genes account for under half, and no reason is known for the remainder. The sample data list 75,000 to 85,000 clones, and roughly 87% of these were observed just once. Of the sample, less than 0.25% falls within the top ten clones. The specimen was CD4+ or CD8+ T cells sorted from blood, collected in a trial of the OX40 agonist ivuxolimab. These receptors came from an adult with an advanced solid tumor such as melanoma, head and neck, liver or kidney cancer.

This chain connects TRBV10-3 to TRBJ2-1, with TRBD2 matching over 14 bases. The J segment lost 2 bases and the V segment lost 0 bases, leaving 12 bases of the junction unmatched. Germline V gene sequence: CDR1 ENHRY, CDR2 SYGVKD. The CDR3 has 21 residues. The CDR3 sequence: CAISESNWGTSGSPPYNEQFF. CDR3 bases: TGTGCCATCAGTGAGTCCAACTGGGGGACTAGCGGGAGTCCACCCTACAATGAGCAGTTCTTC.

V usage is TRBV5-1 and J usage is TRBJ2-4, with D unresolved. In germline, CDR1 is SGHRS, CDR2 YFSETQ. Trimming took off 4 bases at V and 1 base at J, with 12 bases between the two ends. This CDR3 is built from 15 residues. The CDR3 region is CASSPGPWAKNIQYF. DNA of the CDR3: TGCGCCAGCAGCCCGGGTCCCTGGGCCAAAAACATTCAGTACTTC.

DNA of the CDR3: TGTGCCACCGAACGGATCAACCGGGCTAGCGGGAGACACGCAGATACGCAGTATTTT. It encodes CATERINRASGRHADTQYF. The chain carries TRBV10-3 and TRBJ2-3, with TRBD2 matching 10 bases. V trimming: 10 bases; J trimming: 4 bases; junction bases outside the gene matches: 23. The V gene's germline CDR1 is ENHRY and CDR2 SYGVKD. The CDR3 length is 19 residues.

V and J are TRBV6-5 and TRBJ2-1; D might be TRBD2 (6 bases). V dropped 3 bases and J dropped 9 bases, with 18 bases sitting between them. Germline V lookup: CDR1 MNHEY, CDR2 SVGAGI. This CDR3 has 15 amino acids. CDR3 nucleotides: TGTGCCAGCAGTTATCCCGGGAGAACGGGACCTGAGCAGTTCTTC. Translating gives CASSYPGRTGPEQFF.

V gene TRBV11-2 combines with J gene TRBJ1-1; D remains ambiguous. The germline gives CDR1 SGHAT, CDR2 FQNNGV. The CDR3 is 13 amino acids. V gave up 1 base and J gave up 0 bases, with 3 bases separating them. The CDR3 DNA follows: TGTGCCAGCAGCTTAGCGCTGAACACTGAAGCTTTCTTT. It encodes CASSLALNTEAFF.